These T cell receptor beta chains were read from a single sample in a study of blood T cell repertoires in COVID-19. Profiling relied on immunoSEQ multiplex PCR, and the TCRdb table lists in-frame clones only, not all of them. The sample has 250,000 to 300,000 clones, more than 85% seen once; the top ten hold about 3.5%. Sequenced: peripheral blood. The receptors shown here come from a man younger than 35 with active or convalescent COVID-19. The CDR3 runs from the conserved cysteine through the conserved F or W. The D gene is left open where the match is weak. The size entry is marked missing in some rows and otherwise reads once, few, many or a size class.

CDR3: CASSLAAQLSSYNEQFF
DNA: TGCGCCAGCAGCTTGGCCGCACAGCTGAGCTCCTACAATGAGCAGTTCTTC
D: NA
size: NA
J: TRBJ2-1
V: TRBV5-1

CDR3: CASSLGQGEYIYGYTF
DNA: TGTGCCAGCAGCCTGGGACAGGGCGAATACATCTATGGCTACACCTTC
D: TRBD1
size: NA
J: TRBJ1-2
V: TRBV28

CDR3: CAWSGGGLNQPQHF
DNA: TGTGCCTGGAGTGGCGGGGGCCTCAATCAGCCCCAGCATTTT
D: NA
size: few
J: TRBJ1-5
V: TRBV30

CDR3: CASSPPGRIEKLFF
DNA: TGTGCCAGCTCACCACCAGGCAGGATTGAAAAACTGTTTTTT
D: NA
size: NA
J: TRBJ1-4
V: TRBV18

CDR3: CASSPSGPSYNEQFF
DNA: TGTGCCAGCAGTCCAAGCGGACCGTCCTACAATGAGCAGTTCTTC
D: NA
size: NA
J: TRBJ2-1
V: TRBV7-9

CDR3: CASSLDLGAHRGSDEQYF
DNA: TGTGCCAGCAGCTTAGATCTCGGCGCCCACAGGGGTTCGGACGAGCAGTACTTC
D: TRBD1
size: NA
J: TRBJ2-7
V: TRBV11-3

CDR3: CASRQGARAGNTIYF
DNA: TGCGCCAGCAGGCAGGGGGCGAGGGCAGGAAACACCATATATTTT
D: TRBD1
size: NA
J: TRBJ1-3
V: TRBV23-1

CDR3: CAWTPWAGGNTIYF
DNA: TGTGCCTGGACCCCCTGGGCAGGGGGAAACACCATATATTTT
D: NA
size: NA
J: TRBJ1-3
V: TRBV30

CDR3: CASRAGQGEETQYF
DNA: TGCGCCAGCAGGGCTGGGCAGGGGGAAGAGACCCAGTACTTC
D: TRBD1
size: NA
J: TRBJ2-5
V: TRBV5-1

CDR3: CATSGGGGWGTDTQYF
DNA: TGTGCCACCAGTGGGGGTGGAGGATGGGGCACAGATACGCAGTATTTT
D: NA
size: NA
J: TRBJ2-3
V: TRBV24-1

CDR3: CASSRDYRGEGNTIYF
DNA: TGCGCCAGCAGCCGAGACTACAGGGGCGAAGGAAACACCATATATTTT
D: TRBD1
size: NA
J: TRBJ1-3
V: TRBV4-3

CDR3: CASSLMSNTGELFF
DNA: TGTGCCAGCAGCTTAATGAGCAACACCGGGGAGCTGTTTTTT
D: NA
size: NA
J: TRBJ2-2
V: TRBV7-3

CDR3: CASSSRGYTEAFF
DNA: TGTGCCAGCAGCTCGAGGGGGTATACTGAAGCTTTCTTT
D: NA
size: few
J: TRBJ1-1
V: TRBV7-3

CDR3: CASSSGGEPQHF
DNA: TGTGCCAGCAGCTCGGGAGGGGAGCCCCAGCATTTT
D: NA
size: NA
J: TRBJ1-5
V: TRBV11-2

CDR3: CASSRLGAQGWDDEQFF
DNA: TGCGCCAGCAGCCGACTCGGAGCACAGGGTTGGGACGATGAGCAGTTCTTC
D: NA
size: once
J: TRBJ2-1
V: TRBV5-1

CDR3: CASSVENSGSETQYF
DNA: TGTGCCAGCAGCGTAGAGAATAGCGGGAGTGAGACCCAGTACTTC
D: TRBD2
size: NA
J: TRBJ2-5
V: TRBV9

CDR3: CASSLVVARDNVLTF
DNA: TGCGCCAGCAGCTTGGTGGTCGCCCGGGACAACGTCCTGACTTTC
D: NA
size: NA
J: TRBJ2-6
V: TRBV5-1

CDR3: CASRWGQGYGYTF
DNA: TGTGCCAGCCGGTGGGGACAGGGCTACGGCTACACCTTC
D: TRBD1
size: NA
J: TRBJ1-2
V: TRBV6-5

CDR3: CASSEGTGMYEQYF
DNA: TGTGCCAGCAGCGAAGGGACAGGAATGTACGAGCAGTACTTC
D: TRBD1
size: NA
J: TRBJ2-7
V: TRBV9

CDR3: CASSEGTGWHGELFF
DNA: TGTGCCAGCAGTGAAGGGACAGGGTGGCACGGGGAGCTGTTTTTT
D: TRBD1
size: NA
J: TRBJ2-2
V: TRBV6-1

CDR3: CASSPGLANTGELFF
DNA: TGTGCCAGCAGCCCGGGACTAGCTAACACCGGGGAGCTGTTTTTT
D: TRBD2
size: NA
J: TRBJ2-2
V: TRBV7-3

CDR3: CASSPREGSAGLVGNQPQHF
DNA: TGTGCCAGCAGCCCTCGGGAGGGGAGTGCGGGTCTTGTGGGCAATCAGCCCCAGCATTTT
D: NA
size: NA
J: TRBJ1-5
V: TRBV21-1

CDR3: CAISESAGGGGYTF
DNA: TGTGCCATCAGTGAGTCGGCAGGGGGCGGCGGCTACACCTTC
D: TRBD1
size: NA
J: TRBJ1-2
V: TRBV10-3

CDR3: CASSTGSAGELFF
DNA: TGTGCCAGTAGCACAGGGTCGGCCGGGGAGCTGTTTTTT
D: NA
size: NA
J: TRBJ2-2
V: TRBV19

CDR3: CASRPLADNYNEQFF
DNA: TGTGCCAGCAGACCACTAGCGGACAACTACAATGAGCAGTTCTTC
D: TRBD2
size: NA
J: TRBJ2-1
V: TRBV6-5

CDR3: CASSSLQREGGDEQFF
DNA: TGTGCCAGTAGTAGCCTACAGCGGGAGGGAGGCGATGAGCAGTTCTTC
D: TRBD2
size: NA
J: TRBJ2-1
V: TRBV19

CDR3: CASSQRTDGETQYF
DNA: TGTGCCAGCAGCCAAAGGACAGATGGGGAGACCCAGTACTTC
D: NA
size: NA
J: TRBJ2-5
V: TRBV27

CDR3: CASSHRGYGNTIYF
DNA: TGTGCCAGCAGCCACAGGGGATATGGAAACACCATATATTTT
D: TRBD1
size: once
J: TRBJ1-3
V: TRBV11-3

CDR3: CASSLDGFQPQHF
DNA: TGCGCCAGCAGCTTGGACGGTTTTCAGCCCCAGCATTTT
D: NA
size: NA
J: TRBJ1-5
V: TRBV5-1

CDR3: CASSWRTGGMLNTEAFF
DNA: TGTGCCAGCAGTTGGCGGACAGGGGGGATGTTGAACACTGAAGCTTTCTTT
D: TRBD1
size: NA
J: TRBJ1-1
V: TRBV27

CDR3: CASSYWAIQETQYF
DNA: TGTGCCAGCAGTTACTGGGCCATACAAGAGACCCAGTACTTC
D: NA
size: NA
J: TRBJ2-5
V: TRBV6-2/TRBV6-3

CDR3: CASSSKDRVEEKLFF
DNA: TGTGCCAGCAGTTCCAAGGACAGGGTCGAGGAAAAACTGTTTTTT
D: TRBD1
size: NA
J: TRBJ1-4
V: TRBV5-4

CDR3: CASHYYGTEAFF
DNA: TGTGCCAGCCATTACTACGGCACTGAAGCTTTCTTT
D: NA
size: NA
J: TRBJ1-1
V: TRBV28

CDR3: CASSLASPGANVLTF
DNA: TGTGCCAGCAGTCTGGCTAGTCCTGGGGCCAACGTCCTGACTTTC
D: NA
size: NA
J: TRBJ2-6
V: TRBV28

CDR3: CASSQDQPGESSGNTIYF
DNA: TGTGCCAGCAGCCAAGATCAGCCAGGGGAGAGCTCTGGAAACACCATATATTTT
D: NA
size: NA
J: TRBJ1-3
V: TRBV3-1/TRBV3-2

CDR3: CASSHRRGQGNEKLFF
DNA: TGTGCCAGCAGCCATAGGCGGGGACAGGGTAATGAAAAACTGTTTTTT
D: TRBD1
size: NA
J: TRBJ1-4
V: TRBV7-9

CDR3: CASSGGQGNQPQHF
DNA: TGTGCCAGCAGTGGGGGACAGGGAAATCAGCCCCAGCATTTT
D: TRBD1
size: NA
J: TRBJ1-5
V: TRBV2

CDR3: CASSILAEGNEQFF
DNA: TGTGCCAGTAGTATCCTTGCGGAGGGCAATGAGCAGTTCTTC
D: NA
size: NA
J: TRBJ2-1
V: TRBV19

CDR3: CAWGRGQGAREQYF
DNA: TGTGCCTGGGGCCGCGGGCAGGGGGCGAGAGAGCAGTACTTC
D: TRBD1
size: NA
J: TRBJ2-7
V: TRBV30

CDR3: CALGGGASPQHF
DNA: TGTGCTCTGGGGGGGGGCGCGTCGCCCCAGCATTTT
D: NA
size: NA
J: TRBJ1-5
V: TRBV28

CDR3: CASKPTLPNTEAFF
DNA: TGTGCCAGCAAGCCAACGCTACCGAACACTGAAGCTTTCTTT
D: NA
size: once
J: TRBJ1-1
V: TRBV6-5

CDR3: CASSLFGTGGYEQYF
DNA: TGTGCCAGCAGCTTATTCGGGACAGGGGGCTACGAGCAGTACTTC
D: TRBD1
size: NA
J: TRBJ2-7
V: TRBV7-3

CDR3: CASSPGTGEPEAFF
DNA: TGTGCCAGCAGTCCCGGGACAGGGGAACCTGAAGCTTTCTTT
D: TRBD1
size: NA
J: TRBJ1-1
V: TRBV25-1

CDR3: CASGLPGQGAYEQYF
DNA: TGTGCTAGTGGTTTGCCCGGACAGGGGGCTTACGAGCAGTACTTC
D: TRBD1
size: NA
J: TRBJ2-7
V: TRBV12-5

CDR3: CASSLATGGTEKLFF
DNA: TGTGCCAGCAGCTTAGCGACAGGGGGCACTGAAAAACTGTTTTTT
D: TRBD1
size: NA
J: TRBJ1-4
V: TRBV7-9

CDR3: CASSSPLGLAGVGEQYF
DNA: TGCGCCAGCAGCTCGCCCCTAGGACTAGCTGGTGTTGGGGAGCAGTACTTC
D: TRBD2
size: once
J: TRBJ2-7
V: TRBV5-1

CDR3: CASSSIAVLYEQYF
DNA: TGCGCCAGCAGTTCGATCGCGGTTCTTTACGAGCAGTACTTC
D: NA
size: NA
J: TRBJ2-7
V: TRBV5-1

CDR3: CASRGMPGQGYEQYF
DNA: TGTGCCAGCAGAGGCATGCCGGGACAGGGCTACGAGCAGTACTTC
D: TRBD1
size: once
J: TRBJ2-7
V: TRBV11-1

CDR3: CASSLAGGDVETQYF
DNA: TGCGCCAGCAGCCTCGCGGGCGGGGACGTGGAGACCCAGTACTTC
D: NA
size: once
J: TRBJ2-5
V: TRBV4-1

CDR3: CASSPRTVSSYNEQFF
DNA: TGTGCCAGCAGCCCCCGGACAGTCAGCTCCTACAATGAGCAGTTCTTC
D: NA
size: NA
J: TRBJ2-1
V: TRBV9

CDR3: CASSPPFLDGYTF
DNA: TGTGCCAGCAGCCCTCCTTTTTTAGATGGCTACACCTTC
D: NA
size: NA
J: TRBJ1-2
V: TRBV7-9